This T cell receptor beta chain was profiled in a study of cytomegalovirus exposure and HLA in healthy donors listed by TCRdb under 2017. As for the study more broadly: An earlier analysis of several hundred of the donors reported 276 Gb of sequence data and around 100 million unique TCR beta sequences obtained from about 200 million T cells. Roughly 300 gigabases of sequencing data and around 85 million unique TCR sequences made up an early release that covered around 640 HLA-typed donors. Of the approximately 400 genotyped donors, less than 90% were placed in the genetic ancestry cluster associated with self-reported Caucasian donors. The study aimed to test whether cataloging public T cell receptors could reveal signatures of past pathogen exposure. The study profiled the T cell repertoires of about 640 subjects by immunosequencing and related them to cytomegalovirus serostatus. Besides the first cohort of about 730 subjects, a separate validation cohort made up of 120 different subjects was used. To predict cytomegalovirus infection status, the study combined high-throughput TCR immunosequencing, statistical association of individual TCRs with disease status, and machine learning. A later analysis re-analyzed previously published TCR beta repertoires from about 600 donors and added high-resolution HLA genotyping to study TCR occurrence patterns. In the later analysis, no new phenotypic data were used to find candidate immune exposures; instead, reliance was placed on TCR beta sequences and their occurrence across donors. In an earlier analysis of several hundred of the donors, high-throughput TCR beta sequencing was used to judge whether each TCR beta V gene segment behaved as functional or pseudogenic. Donor age, sex, ethnicity and CMV serostatus were collected together with the repertoire data. A later genetic analysis used genome-wide SNP genotypes for about 65% of the 666 donors, treating that subset as a discovery cohort. Every discovery cohort repertoire had been produced on one sequencing platform. Both class I and class II loci were covered by HLA typing, at four-digit resolution. The number of typed donors differed by locus: roughly 620-640 for A, B, C, DRB1 and DQB1; some 500 for DQA1; 600 to 610 for DPA1; and approximately 450 for DPB1. Because of strong linkage in the cohort, 4 to 6 DR-DQ haplotypes were treated as single units for association and clustering. Among 300 to 450 genotyped donors of the cohort, an average of approximately 250,000 unique TCR beta nucleotide sequences were sequenced per donor, roughly 20% of them non-productive. Points the paper makes about the study in general: Roughly uniform sequencing depth across donors was assumed in presence/absence analyses, although this assumption may not hold. In vitro tests confirmed that a few of the cytomegalovirus-associated TCR beta chains recognize cytomegalovirus antigens. Because counts were too low, approximately 18 rarely observed V segments, including chromosome 9 orphons, were excluded from the earlier analysis of 587 of the donors. Most CMV-associated TCR beta chains appeared to be HLA-restricted in a later analysis, and the HLA associations seemed to be driven largely by CMV exposure. An earlier analysis of some 560 of the donors showed that most TCR beta V segments appeared in productive rearrangements either about 87% or about 30% of the time, which broadly matched IMGT annotations. According to a later analysis, parvovirus B19, influenza, CMV and Epstein-Barr virus appeared linked to several top co-occurrence clusters. Because some donors lacked HLA typing at each locus, the association tests relied only on the typed subset. The authors suggested that the approach could potentially be extended to other disease states and immunological phenotypes. Compared with the roughly 600-donor mean, donors in an Asian-associated ancestry cluster had fewer N-insertions in productive TCRs, according to a later genetic analysis. For the cohort, immune exposure information was limited to CMV serostatus. The study listed approximately 160 TCR beta chains as associated with cytomegalovirus. Compared with equally common non-associated chains, HLA-associated TCR beta chains in a later analysis were more clonally expanded and had lower generation probabilities. The classifier was reported to diagnose cytomegalovirus status with high specificity and sensitivity in both the original cohort and the validation cohort. A further reported finding was that TCR beta sequences accurately predicted the HLA-A and HLA-B alleles for most subjects in the first cohort. In a later analysis, TCR association rates were found to vary across HLA loci, with the most associated TCRs seen for DRB1 alleles and the fewest for HLA-C alleles. Only TCR beta chains were sequenced in this cohort, and the absence of alpha or paired-chain data limited detectable features. Most TCR sequences were seen in very few donors, while some public TCRs were found in many individuals. In a later analysis, 15,000 to 20,000 TCR beta sequences were associated with specific HLA alleles at a false discovery rate of 0.05. In a later genetic analysis, a missense DCLRE1C variant was associated with V-gene and J-gene trimming of TCR beta chains, and the association was replicated in an independent cohort. A cluster of highly shared sequence variants was judged likely to be a technical artifact of the sequencing pipeline. Linkage disequilibrium might explain the correlated functional status among segregating V segments, but an unknown experimental factor could not be excluded. When HLA alleles, especially DR and DQ, strongly co-occurred, TCR associations were difficult to assign to individual alleles. Some IMGT-functional V segments, including TRBV6-2 and TRBV6-3, could not be distinguished by the 87-base-pair reads and were therefore excluded.

Cut back by 5 bases and 4 bases, the V and J ends lie 12 bases apart. The CDR3 covers 14 residues, taking in both the cysteine and the phenylalanine. The only DNA kept is the CDR3, 42 bases in frame from the first base. For CDR1 and CDR2, the germline V gene lists SGHTA and FQGTGA. The library was prepared using the immunoSEQ multiplex PCR assay. The multiplex PCR relied on a mix of 60 forward primers for TCR Vbeta segments and 13 reverse primers for TCR Jbeta segments. The CDR3 region of rearranged TCR beta genes was amplified from genomic DNA with a multiplex PCR assay. The Illumina HiSeq System was used to sequence the amplified TCR beta libraries as 87-base-pair reads. The original pipeline was this. In a later analysis, tens of millions of unique TCR beta chains were counted across the 500 to 850 repertoires, and around 10 million of these chains were shared by at least two donors. To remove PCR and sequencing errors, raw reads were error-corrected and collapsed into unique sequences using a nearest-neighbor algorithm that merged closely related sequences. CDR3 sequences were aligned to IMGT reference sequences to assign V, D and J gene segments. Each retained sequence needed at least a six-nucleotide match to both a V gene segment and a J gene segment. A rearrangement counted as productive if the CDR3 had no stop codons and remained in frame with V and J, and every other rearrangement counted as non-productive. Following IMGT convention, CDR3 was defined as the stretch from the second conserved V-encoded cysteine to the conserved J-encoded phenylalanine. Sequences without an unambiguous match to a single V gene segment were excluded from the earlier analysis of about 640 of the donors. An earlier analysis of approximately 590 of the donors called V segments functional above 56.7% productive rearrangements and segregating when the between-donor standard deviation exceeded 5%. A statistical classification framework was built for diagnosing cytomegalovirus status from the catalog of TCR beta chain sequences. In a later analysis, TCR nucleotide sequences were compared against IMGT/GENE-DB human TR gene sequences so that V and J genes could be assigned. Using the TCRdist pipeline, a later analysis assigned CDR3 sequences along with most-parsimonious VDJ recombination scenarios. In a later analysis, each TCR beta chain was defined by its CDR3 amino acid sequence together with its V-gene family, and reads lacking a unique V-gene family were excluded. To address suspected cross-contamination and a sequencing artifact, a later analysis removed over 500 highly shared, low-generation-probability nucleotide sequences. A later analysis calculated a clonal expansion index for each public chain from normalized within-repertoire ranks of inferred template counts. Generation probabilities in a later analysis came from a VDJ recombination model fitted to out-of-frame rearrangements, and those results were checked against IGoR. Hypergeometric tests were used in a later analysis to score TCR-TCR, TCR-HLA and TCR-CMV co-occurrence, with a repertoire-size bias correction applied to the TCR pairs. False discovery rates were estimated in a later analysis by permuting HLA or CMV assignments 20 times. In a later analysis, co-occurring TCRs were grouped using DBSCAN, and TCRdist sequence similarity was added for clustering within HLA-allele-positive subsets. Repertoires with fewer than 30,000 or more than 120,000 public chains were left out of co-occurrence clustering, as were about five repertoires with anomalous nucleotide sharing. Drawn from immuneACCESS, this table holds only the in-frame rearrangements with V and J called that TCRdb kept. Clones are partly lost; checked studies trace under half to an unresolved V gene and leave the rest unexplained. Clone size and V and J calls were adopted from that table, with D and trimming inferred from the DNA. This sample has 130,000 or so clones in its table, and around 77% of those were observed once. The ten largest clones take up about 1% of the sample.

In total, approximately 610 healthy bone marrow donors made up the cohort. All cohort members were sampled while nominally healthy, although unrecorded immune exposures were likely present. The donor was CMV seronegative and was included in the group of around 320 seronegative cohort members. A peripheral blood sample was provided by each donor, and peripheral blood mononuclear cells were used for TCR beta sequencing. The Qiagen DNeasy Blood Extraction Kit was used to extract genomic DNA from the blood cell samples. Concerning this clone: Its specific antigen is unknown. No base quality information exists; no much larger clone differs at one position.

The source is a woman aged 55 to 70 in good health and CMV-seronegative. The chain joins TRBV7-3 to TRBJ2-1; the D gene identity is not certain. The sample was PBMCs. The DNA sequence reads TGTGCCAGCAGCCAATCTTCCGGGTACAATGAGCAGTTCTTC. The resulting protein is CASSQSSGYNEQFF.